Below, 23 T cell receptor beta chains from the same sample are listed, as sequenced in a study of response to subunit inactivated influenza vaccine. TCRdb re-derived calls from the RT-PCR reads in MiXCR, one entry per CDR3 protein. The repertoire holds roughly 620,000 distinct CDR3 sequences, with around 10% as singletons. The same data also went into a second study, on T cells expressing NK-cell markers. That source adds: Libraries used 5'RACE template switching adding universal primer site and UMIs.

This specimen was PBMCs from blood, taken on the day of vaccination. All receptors derive from a man aged 45-65 years who received an inactivated influenza vaccine.

The sample holds many counts of this clonotype. This chain links TRBV12-3 or TRBV12-4 with TRBJ1-4, with a possible D match to TRBD1 (5 bases). CDR3 size: 13 residues. Trimming cost V 2 bases and J 8 bases, with 9 bases left between them. The CDR3 DNA reads TGTGCCAGCAGTTTACAGGGATTCGAAAAACTGTTTTTT. It encodes CASSLQGFEKLFF.

At least ten counts were recorded for this clonotype. The J gene is TRBJ2-1, the V gene TRBV12-3 or TRBV12-4, with 7 bases fitting TRBD2. This CDR3 has 14 amino acids. V was clipped by 0 bases and J by 8 bases; unmatched bases: 4. CDR3 loop: CASSLAGGPHEQFF. The CDR3 DNA reads TGTGCCAGCAGTTTAGCGGGAGGGCCCCATGAGCAGTTCTTC.

This rearrangement joins TRBV15 to TRBJ2-3, with a tentative D call TRBD2 (7 bases). CDR1 and CDR2 from the germline V gene are LNHNV and YYDKDF (reference sequence). V lost 9 bases and J 3 bases, leaving 16 bases between the germline ends. The CDR3 is 14 amino acids. This CDR3 reads CATTKGGPTDTQYF. The CDR3 nucleotides read TGTGCCACTACTAAGGGGGGGCCGACAGATACGCAGTATTTT.

This clonotype was observed a few times. The genes are TRBV7-2 and TRBJ1-1, with D maybe TRBD1 (5 bases). CDR1 is SGHTA, CDR2 FQGNSA, per germline. The CDR3 loop spans 15 amino acids. V was clipped by 1 base and J by 4 bases, with 13 bases between them. The CDR3 sequence: CASSLERGLGTEAFF. The DNA for the CDR3 is TGTGCCAGCAGCTTAGAGCGGGGCCTGGGCACTGAAGCTTTCTTT.

The V gene is TRBV9, the J gene TRBJ1-4; TRBD1 aligns across 7 bases. V trimming: 1 base; J trimming: 4 bases; junction bases outside the gene matches: 4. Germline values: CDR1 SGDLS, CDR2 YYNGEE. The CDR3 extends over 15 amino acids. The CDR3 region has the DNA TGTGCCAGCAGCGTAACGACAGGGATTAATGAAAAACTGTTTTTT. Amino acid sequence: CASSVTTGINEKLFF.

This clonotype was detected only a few times. V usage is TRBV29-1 and J usage is TRBJ1-2; no clear D gene. Trimming took 5 bases from V and 3 from J, leaving 10 bases between them. Germline CDR1 and CDR2: SQVTM and ANQGSEA. This CDR3 is built from 12 residues. The CDR3 DNA reads as TGCAGCGTTTCCCGGACGGACTATGGCTACACCTTC. Amino acid sequence: CSVSRTDYGYTF. Combining the CDR3 with reference TRBV29-1 and TRBJ1-2 gives the whole variable domain SAVISQKPSRDICQRGTSLTIQCQVDSQVTMMFWYRQQPGQSLTLIATANQGSEATYESGFVIDKFPISRPNLTFSTLTVSNMSPEDSSIYLCSVSRTDYGYTFGSGTRLTVV.

This clonotype has ten or more counts. CDR3 sequence reads: CASRPTSGRAFGELFF. DNA of the CDR3: TGTGCCAGCAGACCCACTAGCGGGAGGGCCTTCGGGGAGCTGTTTTTT. This chain links TRBV27 with TRBJ2-2, with 13 bases identical to TRBD2. The CDR3 sequence is 16 residues long. J lost 7 bases, V lost 6 bases, and 8 bases had no gene match. Germline V gives CDR1 MNHEY, CDR2 SMNVEV (reference sequence).

The chain is built from TRBV7-9 and TRBJ2-1; no reliable D call. Germline CDR1 and CDR2: SEHNR and FQNEAQ (reference sequence). This CDR3 region has 15 residues. V was shortened by 4 bases and J by 0 bases, with 10 bases between the two germline ends. The CDR3 loop is CASSSSWSSYNEQFF. CDR3 nucleotide sequence: TGTGCCAGCAGCTCCTCCTGGAGCTCCTACAATGAGCAGTTCTTC. Full variable domain (missing parts from reference TRBV7-9 and TRBJ2-1): DTGVSQNPRHKITKRGQNVTFRCDPISEHNRLYWYRQTLGQGPEFLTYFQNEAQLEKSRLLSDRFSAERPKGSFSTLEIQRTEQGDSAMYLCASSSSWSSYNEQFFGPGTRLTVL.

CDR3 sequence (DNA): TGTGCCAGCACTTGGGAAAGGGGTGGCACTGAAGCTTTCTTT. Translated, it gives CASTWERGGTEAFF. The rearrangement joins TRBV12-3 or TRBV12-4 to TRBJ1-1, with D possibly being TRBD1 (5 bases). V lost 7 bases and J lost 4, with 16 bases in between. The CDR3 covers 14 residues.

The chain recombines TRBV7-9 with TRBJ1-1, with D unclear. Looked up from germline, CDR1 is SEHNR and CDR2 is FQNEAQ (reference sequence). V was trimmed by 5 bases and J by 1 base, leaving 17 bases between them. This CDR3 spans 16 amino acids. As DNA, the CDR3 is TGTGCCAGCAGCCAGACCCTTATCGGAACGAACACTGAAGCTTTCTTT. This gives the protein CASSQTLIGTNTEAFF.

The chain links TRBV27 to TRBJ2-1; D perhaps matches TRBD1 (6 bases). Germline V gives CDR1 MNHEY, CDR2 SMNVEV (reference sequence). The CDR3 covers 13 residues. V dropped 3 bases and J dropped 10 bases, with 13 bases sitting between them. CDR3 coding DNA: TGTGCCAGCAGTTTCGCTACAGGGCGCGAGCAGTTCTTC. This codes for CASSFATGREQFF.

This sequence joins TRBV5-5 and TRBJ2-3; D ambiguous. Per the germline V gene, CDR1 is SGHKS and CDR2 is YYEKEE (reference sequence). Trimming took off 1 base at V and 6 bases at J, with 6 bases between the two ends. This CDR3 is 12 amino acids long. As DNA, the CDR3 is TGTGCCAGCAGCTTGTCGTGGGATACGCAGTATTTT. It is translated as CASSLSWDTQYF.

Ten or more counts support this clonotype. The J gene is TRBJ2-1, the V gene TRBV20-1; 9 nucleotides agree with TRBD2. V lost 7 bases to trimming and J lost 6 bases; unmatched junction nucleotides: 7. There are 13 residues in the CDR3. Per germline, CDR1 DFQATT and CDR2 SNEGSKA (reference sequence). The CDR3 region has the DNA TGCAGTGTGACTAGCGGTGACATCAATGAGCAGTTCTTC. Amino acid sequence: CSVTSGDINEQFF.

V is TRBV18 and J is TRBJ2-7, with TRBD1 as a possible D gene (6 bases). V was shortened by 2 bases and J by 5 bases, with 13 bases between the two germline ends. The V gene's germline CDR1 is KGHSH and CDR2 LQKENI. CDR3 length equals 14 residues. DNA for the CDR3: TGTGCCAGCTCACCATTTCAGGGGACCCACGAGCAGTACTTC. Amino acid sequence: CASSPFQGTHEQYF.

The chain employs TRBV4-3 and TRBJ2-1, with D possibly TRBD2 on 6 matching bases. Per germline, CDR1 LGHNA and CDR2 YSLEER. Trimming removed 0 bases from V and 5 bases from J, with 14 bases in between. The CDR3 has 16 amino acids. The DNA for the CDR3 is TGCGCCAGCAGCCAAGAGGAGGGTTGGGGGGACAATGAGCAGTTCTTC. This gives the protein CASSQEEGWGDNEQFF.

This clonotype was counted ten times or more. V gene TRBV25-1 combines with J gene TRBJ2-1; TRBD2 matches at 12 bases. The CDR3 extends over 14 amino acids. Germline V gene data show CDR1 as MGHDK and CDR2 as SYGVNS. The J segment lost 3 bases and the V segment lost 7 bases, leaving 1 base of the junction unmatched. DNA of the CDR3: TGTGCCAGCAAACTAGCGGGAGGCTACAATGAGCAGTTCTTC. Its translation: CASKLAGGYNEQFF.

There are a few counts of this clonotype. The J gene is TRBJ2-7, the V gene TRBV3-1; weak D call: TRBD2 (6 bases). CDR1 LGHDT and CDR2 YNNKEL come from the germline V gene (reference sequence). Trimming removed 3 bases at V and 6 bases at J, with 9 bases between. The CDR3 is 12 amino acids. The CDR3 spells CASSHWDFEQYF. CDR3 in DNA: TGTGCCAGCAGCCACTGGGACTTCGAGCAGTACTTC.

This clonotype was picked up many times. The chain recombines TRBV29-1 with TRBJ2-7; 8 positions match TRBD1. Germline assignment: CDR1 SQVTM and CDR2 ANQGSEA. V trimming: 3 bases; J trimming: 6 bases; junction bases outside the gene matches: 1. This CDR3 is 11 amino acids long. CDR3: CSVDGQGEQYF. CDR3 bases: TGCAGCGTTGACGGACAGGGCGAGCAGTACTTC.

As regards this clonotype: One base away lies a much larger clone, so this may be a sequencing read error. The CDR3 region is CASSFPAGELFF. Here the CDR3 DNA reads TGCGCCAGCAGCTTCCCGGCCGGGGAGCTGTTTTTT. The genes are TRBV5-1 and TRBJ2-2; no clear D. With 2 bases removed from V and 6 bases from J, the gap between germline ends came to 5 bases. This CDR3 has 12 amino acids. Germline CDR1 reads SGHRS; CDR2 reads YFSETQ.

This clonotype has just a few counts. This rearrangement joins TRBV6-5 to TRBJ2-2; tentatively, D is TRBD2 (6 bases). The CDR3 is made up of 14 amino acids. V was trimmed by 2 bases and J by 6 bases, leaving 10 bases between them. CDR1 and CDR2 from the germline V gene are MNHEY and SVGAGI. In DNA form, the CDR3 reads TGTGCCAGCAGTTACGCACTAGCAGCCGGGGAGCTGTTTTTT. This sequence encodes CASSYALAAGELFF.

This clonotype occurred a few times. This chain links TRBV29-1 with TRBJ1-4, with unresolved D. The CDR3 is 14 amino acids. Germline V gene lookup returns CDR1 SQVTM and CDR2 ANQGSEA. Trimming took off 4 bases at V and 0 bases at J, with 9 bases between the two ends. CDR3 amino acids: CSVAEPATNEKLFF. As DNA, the CDR3 is TGCAGCGTTGCAGAGCCTGCAACTAATGAAAAACTGTTTTTT. Filled out from reference TRBV29-1 and TRBJ1-4, the complete variable domain reads SAVISQKPSRDICQRGTSLTIQCQVDSQVTMMFWYRQQPGQSLTLIATANQGSEATYESGFVIDKFPISRPNLTFSTLTVSNMSPEDSSIYLCSVAEPATNEKLFFGSGTQLSVL.

The V gene is TRBV20-1, the J gene TRBJ2-5; TRBD1 is a possible D gene (5 bases). The CDR3 loop spans 15 amino acids. The germline gives CDR1 DFQATT, CDR2 SNEGSKA (reference sequence). Trimming took 2 bases from V and 5 from J, leaving 18 bases between them. CDR3 protein: CSARYVVGQGETQYF. In DNA form, the CDR3 reads TGCAGTGCTAGATATGTTGTGGGTCAGGGTGAGACCCAGTACTTC.

This clonotype was recorded a few times. The chain has TRBV6-5 and TRBJ2-7; D not resolved. The germline V gene encodes CDR1 MNHEY and CDR2 SVGAGI. Trimming took 2 bases from V and 7 from J, leaving 9 bases between them. This CDR3 contains 12 residues. This chain's CDR3 is CASSYGVGEQYF. The DNA for the CDR3 is TGTGCCAGCAGTTACGGGGTAGGGGAGCAGTACTTC.